This T cell receptor beta chain was sequenced during a study of shared clonotypes between healthy human individuals. Study-wide results and caveats: In the sorted subsets, rarefaction showed sequencing was incomplete despite large depth.

At a deep level, the assay was run. Replicate sorted-subset PCRs were loaded with 150 to 200 ng DNA, roughly 33,000 T cell genomes. How the authors handled the data: Junction-only immunoSEQ data arrived without quality scores, meaning filtering differed. Data came from immunoSEQ multiplex PCR; TCRdb stores just in-frame clones and leaves some out. Clone size and the V and J calls come from that table; the DNA yielded D and trimming. This sample yields a few million clones, of which 80% to 95% are seen a single time; about 0.37% belongs to the top ten. A note on this clone: Its antigen is undetermined.

Germline CDR1 is MGHRA and CDR2 is YSYEKL. The CDR3 covers 17 residues. The V gene lost 0 bases and the J gene lost 5 bases, with 17 bases spanning the gap. The chain is built from TRBV4-1 and TRBJ2-1; D is perhaps TRBD2 (6 bases). This receptor was taken from a man aged 18 to 30 in good health. Some clones in this sample may be carry-over from other donors' samples. The sequencing sample was made of naive CD4+ T cells from PBMCs. The subset was: CD45RA+ positively selected. The CDR3 DNA reads TGCGCCAGCAGCCAAGATCGGGATAGCGGAAGGGACAATGAGCAGTTCTTC. Translating gives CASSQDRDSGRDNEQFF.